Each of the 13 T cell receptor beta chains below was sequenced from the same sample in a study of T cell responses to AZD1222 COVID-19 vaccine. Method: immunoSEQ multiplex PCR; TCRdb's copy keeps in-frame clones and lacks some. This table holds under 150,000 clones, under 95% found once. The material sequenced was peripheral blood, taken on day 0 of AZD1222 vaccination. These receptors all stem from an adult in good health.

This chain uses TRBV5-1 with TRBJ2-1, with TRBD2 matching 11 bases. The germline V gene encodes CDR1 SGHRS and CDR2 YFSETQ. Germline trimming cut 7 bases from V and 7 bases from J; bases unmatched to any gene: 16. The length of the CDR3 is 17 residues. The CDR3 bases are TGCGCCAGCTCTCTTGGGCTAGCGGGAGGATACGGGAATGAGCAGTTCTTC. Its protein is CASSLGLAGGYGNEQFF.

CDR3 sequence (DNA): TGCGCCAGCAGCTTGGTTGTGGGACTTAGCACAGATACGCAGTATTTT. It translates to CASSLVVGLSTDTQYF. The chain joins TRBV5-1 to TRBJ2-3, with D tentatively TRBD2 (6 bases). CDR1 is SGHRS, CDR2 YFSETQ, per germline. The CDR3 is made up of 16 amino acids. V lost 0 bases, J lost 0 bases, and 11 bases lay in between.

The rearrangement links TRBV19 to TRBJ1-1; 7 nucleotides agree with TRBD1. Germline values: CDR1 LNHDA, CDR2 SQIVND (reference sequence). The length of the CDR3 is 13 residues. J was trimmed by 9 bases and V by 4 bases; bases with no gene match: 8. CDR3 nucleotides: TGTGCCAGTAGTACGTCGGGACAGAATAAAGCTTTCTTT. Encoded protein: CASSTSGQNKAFF. The variable domain in full, completed from reference TRBV19 and TRBJ1-1, reads DGGITQSPKYLFRKEGQNVTLSCEQNLNHDAMYWYRQDPGQGLRLIYYSQIVNDFQKGDIAEGYSVSREKKESFPLTVTSAQKNPTAFYLCASSTSGQNKAFFGQGTRLTVV.

The chain employs TRBV29-1 and TRBJ2-7, with 7 bases identical to TRBD2. This CDR3 contains 12 residues. The trim removed 6 bases at V and 6 bases at J, leaving 8 bases unmatched. From germline, CDR1 is SQVTM and CDR2 ANQGSEA. The CDR3 here is CSVLVTSAEQYF. The DNA of the CDR3 is TGCAGCGTCCTAGTTACTAGCGCCGAGCAGTACTTC.

This chain links TRBV5-5 with TRBJ1-3; unclear D gene. Trimming cost V 2 bases and J 4 bases, with 1 base left between them. The length of the CDR3 is 11 residues. The V gene's germline CDR1 is SGHKS and CDR2 YYEKEE (reference sequence). This chain's CDR3 is CASSFGNTIYF. The DNA for the CDR3 is TGTGCCAGCAGCTTCGGAAACACCATATATTTT.

J is TRBJ2-3 and V is TRBV5-4; D might be TRBD2 (6 bases). Germline values: CDR1 SGHNT, CDR2 YYREEE (reference sequence). Trimming pared 4 bases from V and 0 bases from J, leaving 15 bases between. This CDR3 region has 16 residues. The CDR3 loop reads CASSVRLGFSTDTQYF. The CDR3, as DNA: TGTGCCAGCAGCGTACGACTAGGGTTTAGCACAGATACGCAGTATTTT.

This sequence joins TRBV6-1 and TRBJ2-7, with unresolved D. The ends were cut back, 3 bases at V and 1 base at J, with 1 base in the middle. This CDR3 is built from 11 residues. The V gene's germline CDR1 is MNHNS and CDR2 SASEGT. CDR3 protein: CASSDSYEQYF. The CDR3 bases are TGTGCCAGCAGTGATTCCTACGAGCAGTACTTC.

The CDR3 sequence is CASSYSFVGETQYF. The CDR3 bases are TGTGCCAGCAGTTACTCGTTCGTAGGAGAGACCCAGTACTTC. The J gene is TRBJ2-5, the V gene TRBV6-2 or TRBV6-3, with no clear D. The CDR3 has 14 amino acids. Germline V CDR1 and CDR2: MNHEY, SVGEGT. V was pared by 0 bases and J by 4 bases, with 9 bases between.

The chain employs TRBV7-9 and TRBJ1-1; TRBD1 is a possible D gene (5 bases). CDR3 length: 15 residues. The germline gives CDR1 SEHNR, CDR2 FQNEAQ (reference sequence). Deletions cut 6 bases from V and 1 base from J, with 15 bases between. CDR3 DNA sequence: TGTGCCAGCAGGAACGGAGGGGCCGGGAACACTGAAGCTTTCTTT. This codes for CASRNGGAGNTEAFF.

This chain uses TRBV25-1 with TRBJ2-7; 7 bases agree with TRBD1. The trim removed 3 bases at V and 0 bases at J, leaving 5 bases unmatched. Germline assignment: CDR1 MGHDK and CDR2 SYGVNS. The CDR3 is 15 residues long. CDR3 bases: TGTGCCAGCAGTGATGACAGGGAAGGCTCCTACGAGCAGTACTTC. Its translation: CASSDDREGSYEQYF.

V usage is TRBV7-9 and J usage is TRBJ2-1, with 7 bases fitting TRBD2. Germline V gene data show CDR1 as SEHNR and CDR2 as FQNEAQ (reference sequence). With 2 bases clipped from V and 4 bases from J, the junction kept 14 bases outside the gene matches. This CDR3 contains 18 residues. CDR3 region: CASSLTGGEGRVYNEQFF. The CDR3 DNA is TGTGCCAGCAGCTTAACCGGCGGGGAGGGAAGGGTGTACAATGAGCAGTTCTTC.

The V call is TRBV7-9, the J call TRBJ1-6; D perhaps matches TRBD1 (6 bases). The V end lost 6 bases, the J end lost 7 bases, and 16 bases lay between the germline ends. CDR3 length: 15 amino acids. Germline loops: CDR1 SEHNR, CDR2 FQNEAQ (reference sequence). The CDR3 bases are TGTGCCAGCAGACGAAACAGGGCCGAGAATTCACCCCTCCACTTT. Amino acid sequence: CASRRNRAENSPLHF. Drawing the rest from reference TRBV7-9 and TRBJ1-6, the complete variable domain is DTGVSQNPRHKITKRGQNVTFRCDPISEHNRLYWYRQTLGQGPEFLTYFQNEAQLEKSRLLSDRFSAERPKGSFSTLEIQRTEQGDSAMYLCASRRNRAENSPLHFGNGTRLTVT.

The V call is TRBV21-1, the J call TRBJ2-7; TRBD2 is the table's D call and was not checked against the DNA. TRBV21-1 is described as a pseudogene. The CDR3 totals 14 residues. The CDR3 is CASPRAGLRDEQYF. The DNA for the CDR3 is TGTGCCAGCCCCCGAGCGGGGCTCCGGGACGAGCAGTACTTC.